This T cell receptor beta chain was obtained from a study of regulatory T cells in long-lasting Graves disease (dated by TCRdb to 2020 to 2022). Study-level background: Persistent Graves' disease meant more than 5 years of antithyroid drug treatment with TSH receptor autoantibodies that stayed positive. Patients with persistent Graves' disease were compared with patients with newly diagnosed Graves' disease using TCR sequencing and RNA sequencing of peripheral blood. The study was conducted in China and was registered as a clinical trial. A total of around 35 samples underwent TCR sequencing: about 13 from persistent and approximately 20 from newly diagnosed Graves' disease patients. Persistent Graves' disease patients in the clinical cohort had taken antithyroid drugs for 9.5 to 13 years on average. Study-wide findings and limitations: The small sample size was acknowledged by the authors as a limitation that may reduce accuracy. Preferential use of TRBV28, TRBJ1-2 and TRBJ2-5 was observed in persistent disease, whereas TRBV20-1 and TRBJ2-1 were favored in newly diagnosed disease. Lower TCR Shannon entropy and fewer highly expanded clones were observed in persistent Graves' disease patients than in newly diagnosed patients, which suggested clonal expansion. Sequencing and analysis were restricted to the TCR beta chain. More public clonotypes were shared among persistent patients (around 3,000) than among newly diagnosed patients (966). Only peripheral blood was studied, because thyroid tissue, the primary lesion, was inaccessible.

Library preparation used multiplex PCR. These reads were obtained on an Illumina HiSeq 4000. To build TCR beta libraries, CDR3 regions were amplified by Arm-PCR using iRepertoire HTBI primers. Before sequencing, the PCR products underwent gel purification. As for the authors' bioinformatics: Gene usage analysis of CDR3 amino acid clonotypes relied on the 60 or so TRBV and about 15 TRBJ segments identified across samples. COPE and FqMerger were used to merge the filtered high-quality paired reads into contigs. BLAST was used to align contigs to IMGT TRBV, TRBD and TRBJ reference genes, with CDR3 defined following IMGT. Any clonotype with a frequency above 0.1% was counted as a highly expanded clone. Shannon entropy was used to measure repertoire diversity, and the Gini coefficient was used to measure V-J evenness. Clonotypes shared by more than one individual were considered public. Using fastp trimming at Q25 and MiXCR clonotype assembly, TCRdb reanalyzed the public sequencing data and kept in-frame beta chains. Each CDR3 protein gets just one entry, which takes the most common genes and DNA from the rows behind it. In this record, the V and J calls reflect TCRdb's handling and not the investigators' own analysis. Counted in this sample were approximately 690,000 distinct CDR3 sequences; 25% to 35% of them appeared once. The ten biggest clones cover roughly 46% of the sample.

CDR1 and CDR2 were assigned from the germline V gene as SQVTM and ANQGSEA. The CDR3 covers 13 residues, taking in both the cysteine and the phenylalanine. Only CDR3 DNA is held: 39 bases, read in frame from base 1. V is reduced by 4 bases and J by 3 bases, leaving a spacing of 10 bases between them. This clonotype showed up just a few times. Which antigen it targets is not known. Qualities for individual bases were not recorded, and no much larger clone is one base off. In light of the paper, this sample's time point label describes: persistent/refractory GD, antithyroid drugs over 5 years with positive TRAb. For both TCR sequencing and RNA sequencing, RNA was extracted from PBMCs using TRIzol. The diagnosis of Graves' disease followed American Thyroid Association guidelines. Patients were recruited from an endocrinology department in Xi'an, China. From each patient, about 9.7 milliliters of peripheral blood was collected into an EDTA anticoagulant tube. Ficoll Paque Plus density gradient separation was used to isolate PBMCs, and no further T cell sorting was performed. RNA quality was checked with an Agilent 2100 Bioanalyzer and agarose gel, and concentration with a NanoDrop 2000.

This receptor was obtained from a female donor with Graves disease. Here the sequenced sample was peripheral blood mononuclear cells (PBMCs), taken when the disease was refractory, from a patient treated with antithyroid drugs. Recombination connected TRBV29-1 to TRBJ1-5; the best D guess is TRBD1, with 6 bases matching. The DNA sequence follows: TGCAGCGTTGTTCAGGGGAACAATCAGCCCCAGCATTTT. This codes for CSVVQGNNQPQHF.